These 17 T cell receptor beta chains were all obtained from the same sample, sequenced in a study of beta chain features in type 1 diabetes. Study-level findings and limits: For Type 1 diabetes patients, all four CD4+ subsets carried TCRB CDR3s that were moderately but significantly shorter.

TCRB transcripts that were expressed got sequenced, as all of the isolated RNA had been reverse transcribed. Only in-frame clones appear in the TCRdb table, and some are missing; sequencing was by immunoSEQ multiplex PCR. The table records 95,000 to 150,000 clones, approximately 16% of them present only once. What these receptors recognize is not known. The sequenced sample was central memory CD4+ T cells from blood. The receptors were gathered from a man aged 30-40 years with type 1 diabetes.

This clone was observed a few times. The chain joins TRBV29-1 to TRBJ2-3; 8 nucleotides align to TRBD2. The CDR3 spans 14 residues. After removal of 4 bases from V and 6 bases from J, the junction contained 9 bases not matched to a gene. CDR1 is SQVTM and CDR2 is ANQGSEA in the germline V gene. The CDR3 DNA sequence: TGCAGCGTTGGACGCGGGGGGTTCACGGATACGCAGTATTTT. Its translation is CSVGRGGFTDTQYF.

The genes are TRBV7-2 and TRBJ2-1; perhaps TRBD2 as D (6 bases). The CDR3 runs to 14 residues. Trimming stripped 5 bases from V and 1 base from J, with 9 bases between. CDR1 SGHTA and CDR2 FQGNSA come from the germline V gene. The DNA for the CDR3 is TGTGCCAGCAGCCCGGGAGATTCCTACAATGAGCAGTTCTTC. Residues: CASSPGDSYNEQFF.

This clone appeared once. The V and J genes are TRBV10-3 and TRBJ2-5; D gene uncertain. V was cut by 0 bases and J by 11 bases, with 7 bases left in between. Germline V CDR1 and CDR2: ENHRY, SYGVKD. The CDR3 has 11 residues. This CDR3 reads CAISESRFQYF. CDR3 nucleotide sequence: TGTGCCATCAGTGAGTCAAGGTTTCAGTACTTC.

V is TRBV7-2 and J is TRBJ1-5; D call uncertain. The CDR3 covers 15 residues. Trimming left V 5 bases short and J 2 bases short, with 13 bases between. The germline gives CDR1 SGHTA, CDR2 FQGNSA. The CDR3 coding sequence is TGTGCCAGCAGCCCCTGGACTTCTGGCAATCAGCCCCAGCATTTT. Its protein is CASSPWTSGNQPQHF. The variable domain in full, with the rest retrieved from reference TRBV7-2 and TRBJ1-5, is GAGVSQSPSNKVTEKGKDVELRCDPISGHTALYWYRQSLGQGLEFLIYFQGNSAPDKSGLPSDRFSAERTGGSVSTLTIQRTQQEDSAVYLCASSPWTSGNQPQHFGDGTRLSIL.

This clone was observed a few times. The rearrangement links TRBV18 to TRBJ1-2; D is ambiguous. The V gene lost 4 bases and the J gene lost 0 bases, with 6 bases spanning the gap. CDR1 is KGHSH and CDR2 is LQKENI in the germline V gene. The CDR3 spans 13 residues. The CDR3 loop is CASSQDPNYGYTF. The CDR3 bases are TGTGCCAGCTCACAGGATCCTAACTATGGCTACACCTTC.

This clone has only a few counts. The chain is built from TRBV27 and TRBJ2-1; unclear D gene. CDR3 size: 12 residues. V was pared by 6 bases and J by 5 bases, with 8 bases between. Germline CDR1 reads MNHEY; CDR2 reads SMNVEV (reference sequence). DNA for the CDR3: TGTGCCAGCAGAGGGATAGACAATGAGCAGTTCTTC. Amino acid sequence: CASRGIDNEQFF.

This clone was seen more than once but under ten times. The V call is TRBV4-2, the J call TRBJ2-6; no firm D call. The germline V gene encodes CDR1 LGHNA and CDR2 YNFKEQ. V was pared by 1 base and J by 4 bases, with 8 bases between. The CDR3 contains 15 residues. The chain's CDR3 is CASSQGTSGANVLTF. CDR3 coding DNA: TGTGCCAGCAGCCAAGGAACATCCGGGGCCAACGTCCTGACTTTC.

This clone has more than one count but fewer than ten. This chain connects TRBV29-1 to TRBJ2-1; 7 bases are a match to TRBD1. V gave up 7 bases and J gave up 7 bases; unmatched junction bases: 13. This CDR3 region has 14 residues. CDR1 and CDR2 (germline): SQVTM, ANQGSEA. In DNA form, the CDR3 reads TGCAGCGCCTCCGGGACAGCAAAAGGAAATGAGCAGTTCTTC. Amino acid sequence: CSASGTAKGNEQFF.

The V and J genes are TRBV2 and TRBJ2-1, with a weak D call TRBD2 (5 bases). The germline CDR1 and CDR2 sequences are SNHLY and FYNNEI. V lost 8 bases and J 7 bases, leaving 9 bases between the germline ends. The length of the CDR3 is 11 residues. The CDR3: CASPTGNEQFF. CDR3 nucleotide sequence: TGTGCCAGCCCGACGGGGAATGAGCAGTTCTTC.

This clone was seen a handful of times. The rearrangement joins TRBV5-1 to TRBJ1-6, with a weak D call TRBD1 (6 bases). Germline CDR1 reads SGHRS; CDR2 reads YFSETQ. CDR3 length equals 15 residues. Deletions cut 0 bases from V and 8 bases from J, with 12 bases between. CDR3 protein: CASSLVGAQDSPLHF. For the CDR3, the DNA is TGCGCCAGCAGCTTGGTGGGGGCGCAGGATTCACCCCTCCACTTT.

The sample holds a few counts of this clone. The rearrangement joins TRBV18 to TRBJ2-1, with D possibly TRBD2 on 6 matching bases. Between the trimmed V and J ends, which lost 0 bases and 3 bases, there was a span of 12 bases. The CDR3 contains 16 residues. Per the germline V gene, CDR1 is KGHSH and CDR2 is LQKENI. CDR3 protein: CASSPPGLPGYNEQFF. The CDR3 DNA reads TGTGCCAGCTCACCACCTGGACTACCCGGCTACAATGAGCAGTTCTTC.

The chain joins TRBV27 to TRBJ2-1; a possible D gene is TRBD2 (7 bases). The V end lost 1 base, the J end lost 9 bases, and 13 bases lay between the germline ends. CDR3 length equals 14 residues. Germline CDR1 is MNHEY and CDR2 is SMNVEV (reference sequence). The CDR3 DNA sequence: TGTGCCAGCAGTTTATATGGGGGGGCCGGTGAGCAGTTCTTC. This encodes CASSLYGGAGEQFF.

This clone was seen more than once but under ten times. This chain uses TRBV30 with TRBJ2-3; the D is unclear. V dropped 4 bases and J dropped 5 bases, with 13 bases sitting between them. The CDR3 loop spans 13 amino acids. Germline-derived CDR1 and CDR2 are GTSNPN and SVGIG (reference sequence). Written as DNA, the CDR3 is TGTGCCTGGACTCGTTGGTTGGGAGATACGCAGTATTTT. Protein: CAWTRWLGDTQYF.

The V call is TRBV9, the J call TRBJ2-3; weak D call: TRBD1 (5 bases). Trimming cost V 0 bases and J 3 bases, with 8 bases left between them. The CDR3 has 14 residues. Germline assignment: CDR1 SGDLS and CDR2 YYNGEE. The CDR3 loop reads CASSVVAGTDTQYF. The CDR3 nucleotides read TGTGCCAGCAGCGTAGTCGCAGGGACAGATACGCAGTATTTT.

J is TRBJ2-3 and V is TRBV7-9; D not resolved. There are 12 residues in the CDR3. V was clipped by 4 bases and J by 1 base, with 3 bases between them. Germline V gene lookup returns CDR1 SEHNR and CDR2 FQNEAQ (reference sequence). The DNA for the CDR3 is TGTGCCAGCAGCTCGGGCACAGATACGCAGTATTTT. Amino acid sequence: CASSSGTDTQYF.

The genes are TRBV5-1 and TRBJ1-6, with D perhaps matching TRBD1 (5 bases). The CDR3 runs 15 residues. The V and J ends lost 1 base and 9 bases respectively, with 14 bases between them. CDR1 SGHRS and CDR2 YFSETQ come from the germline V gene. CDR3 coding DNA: TGCGCCAGCAGCTTGACTCAGGGCGGTGGTTCACCCCTCCACTTT. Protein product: CASSLTQGGGSPLHF. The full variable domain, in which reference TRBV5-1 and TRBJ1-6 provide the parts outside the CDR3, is KAGVTQTPRYLIKTRGQQVTLSCSPISGHRSVSWYQQTPGQGLQFLFEYFSETQRNKGNFPGRFSGRQFSNSRSEMNVSTLELGDSALYLCASSLTQGGGSPLHFGNGTRLTVT.

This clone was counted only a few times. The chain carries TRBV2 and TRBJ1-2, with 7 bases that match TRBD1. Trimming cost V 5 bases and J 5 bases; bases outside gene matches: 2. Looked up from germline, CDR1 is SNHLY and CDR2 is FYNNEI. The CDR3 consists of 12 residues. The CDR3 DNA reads TGTGCCAGCAGTAGGGACAGTTATGGCTACACCTTC. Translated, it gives CASSRDSYGYTF.